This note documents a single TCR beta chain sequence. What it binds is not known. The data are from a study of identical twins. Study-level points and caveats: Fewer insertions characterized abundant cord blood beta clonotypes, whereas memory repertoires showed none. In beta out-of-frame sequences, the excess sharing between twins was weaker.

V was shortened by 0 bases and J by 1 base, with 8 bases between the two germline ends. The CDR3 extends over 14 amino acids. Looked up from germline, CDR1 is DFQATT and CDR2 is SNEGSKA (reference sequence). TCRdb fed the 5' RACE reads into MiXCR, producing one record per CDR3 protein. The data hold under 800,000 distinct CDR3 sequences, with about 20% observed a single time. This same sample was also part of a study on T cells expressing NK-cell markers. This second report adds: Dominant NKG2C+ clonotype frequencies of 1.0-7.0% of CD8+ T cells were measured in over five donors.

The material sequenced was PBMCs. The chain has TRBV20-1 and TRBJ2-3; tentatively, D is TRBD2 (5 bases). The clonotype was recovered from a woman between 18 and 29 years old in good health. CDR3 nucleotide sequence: TGCAGTGCTAGAGATATCGGGGGCACAGATACGCAGTATTTT. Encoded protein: CSARDIGGTDTQYF.